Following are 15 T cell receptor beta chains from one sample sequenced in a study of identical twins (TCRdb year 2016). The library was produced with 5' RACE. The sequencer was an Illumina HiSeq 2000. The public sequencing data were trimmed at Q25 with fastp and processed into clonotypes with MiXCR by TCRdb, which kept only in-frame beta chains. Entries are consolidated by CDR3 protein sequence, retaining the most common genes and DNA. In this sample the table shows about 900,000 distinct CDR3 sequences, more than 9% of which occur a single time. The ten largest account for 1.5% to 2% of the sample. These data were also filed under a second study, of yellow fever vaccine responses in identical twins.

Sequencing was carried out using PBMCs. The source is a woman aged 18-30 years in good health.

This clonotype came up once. The CDR3 is CSATDRGRAETQYF. In nucleotides, the CDR3 is TGCAGTGCTACGGACAGGGGGCGAGCAGAGACCCAGTACTTC. This chain links TRBV20-1 with TRBJ2-5; TRBD1 matches at 11 bases. Germline assignment: CDR1 DFQATT and CDR2 SNEGSKA (reference sequence). J was trimmed by 4 bases and V by 4 bases; bases with no gene match: 5. CDR3 length: 14 amino acids.

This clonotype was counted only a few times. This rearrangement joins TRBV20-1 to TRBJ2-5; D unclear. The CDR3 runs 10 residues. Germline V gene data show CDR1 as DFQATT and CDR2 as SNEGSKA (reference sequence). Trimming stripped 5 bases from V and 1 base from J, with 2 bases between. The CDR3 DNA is TGCAGTGCTGCCCAAGAGACCCAGTACTTC. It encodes CSAAQETQYF.

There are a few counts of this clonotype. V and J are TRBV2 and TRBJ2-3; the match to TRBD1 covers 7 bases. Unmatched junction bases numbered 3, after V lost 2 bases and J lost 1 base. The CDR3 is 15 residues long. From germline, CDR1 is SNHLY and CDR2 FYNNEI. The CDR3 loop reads CASSEWDRGTDTQYF. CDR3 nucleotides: TGTGCCAGCAGTGAATGGGACAGAGGCACAGATACGCAGTATTTT.

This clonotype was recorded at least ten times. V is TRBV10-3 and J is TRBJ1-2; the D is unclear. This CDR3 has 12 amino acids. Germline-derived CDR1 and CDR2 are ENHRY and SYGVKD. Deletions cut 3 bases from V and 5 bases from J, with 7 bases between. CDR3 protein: CAISERDYGYTF. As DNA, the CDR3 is TGTGCCATCAGTGAACGGGATTATGGCTACACCTTC.

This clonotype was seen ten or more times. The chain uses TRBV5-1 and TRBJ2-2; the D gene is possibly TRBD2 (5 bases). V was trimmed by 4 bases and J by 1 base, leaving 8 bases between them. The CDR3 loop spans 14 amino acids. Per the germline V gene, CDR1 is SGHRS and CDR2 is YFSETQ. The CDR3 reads CASSREGNTGELFF. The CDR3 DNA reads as TGCGCCAGCAGCCGTGAGGGGAACACCGGGGAGCTGTTTTTT.

DNA for the CDR3: TGCGCCAGCAGCATCGGGACAGGGGAGGGCTACACCTTC. As protein: CASSIGTGEGYTF. The V call is TRBV5-1, the J call TRBJ1-2; 10 nucleotides agree with TRBD1. Per germline, CDR1 SGHRS and CDR2 YFSETQ. The length of the CDR3 is 13 residues. V shed 4 bases and J 8 bases; nucleotides not matched to a gene: 5.

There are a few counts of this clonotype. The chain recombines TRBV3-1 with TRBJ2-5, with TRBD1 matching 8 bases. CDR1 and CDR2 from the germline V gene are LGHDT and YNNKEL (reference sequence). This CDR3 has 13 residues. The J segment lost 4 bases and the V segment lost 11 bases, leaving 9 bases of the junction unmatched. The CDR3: CAGSTGVGETQYF. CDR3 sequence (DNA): TGTGCCGGTTCGACAGGGGTGGGAGAGACCCAGTACTTC.

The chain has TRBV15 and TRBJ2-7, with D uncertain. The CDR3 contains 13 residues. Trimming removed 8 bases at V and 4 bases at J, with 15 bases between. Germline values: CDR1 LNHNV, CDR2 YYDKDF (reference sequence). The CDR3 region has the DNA TGTGCCACCCGGGCGGCGGACGCATACGAGCAGTACTTC. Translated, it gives CATRAADAYEQYF.

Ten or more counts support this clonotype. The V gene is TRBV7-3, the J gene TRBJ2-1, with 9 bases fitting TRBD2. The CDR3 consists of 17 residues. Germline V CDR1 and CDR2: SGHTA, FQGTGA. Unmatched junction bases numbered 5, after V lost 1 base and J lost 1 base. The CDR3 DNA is TGTGCCAGCAGCTTAAGTAGCGGGAGAAGTTCCTACAATGAGCAGTTCTTC. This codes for CASSLSSGRSSYNEQFF.

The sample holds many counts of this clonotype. CDR3 amino acids: CASSEGTNTGELFF. The CDR3 region has the DNA TGTGCCAGCAGTGAAGGGACAAACACCGGGGAGCTGTTTTTT. J is TRBJ2-2 and V is TRBV6-4; D possibly corresponds to TRBD1 (6 bases). Germline V CDR1 and CDR2: MRHNA, SNTAGT. Trimming stripped 3 bases from V and 2 bases from J, with 7 bases between. The CDR3 spans 14 residues.

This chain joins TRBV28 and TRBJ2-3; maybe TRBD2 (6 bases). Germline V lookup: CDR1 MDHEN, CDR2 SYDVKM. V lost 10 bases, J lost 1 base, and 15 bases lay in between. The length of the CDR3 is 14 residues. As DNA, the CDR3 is TGTGCCACCAAAGGGGCTAGCGGCACAGATACGCAGTATTTT. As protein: CATKGASGTDTQYF.

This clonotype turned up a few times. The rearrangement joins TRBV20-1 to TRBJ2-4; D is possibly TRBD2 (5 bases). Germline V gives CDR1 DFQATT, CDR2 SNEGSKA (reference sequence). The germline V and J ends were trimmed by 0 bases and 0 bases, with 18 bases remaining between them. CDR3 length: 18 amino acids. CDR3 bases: TGCAGTGCTAGAGACACCTCCCTGGTTGGACTAGCCAAAAACATTCAGTACTTC. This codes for CSARDTSLVGLAKNIQYF.

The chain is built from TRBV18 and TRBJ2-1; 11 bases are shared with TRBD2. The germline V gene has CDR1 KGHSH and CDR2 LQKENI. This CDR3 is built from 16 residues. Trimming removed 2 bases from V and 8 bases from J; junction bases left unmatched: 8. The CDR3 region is CASSPFVTSGSDEQFF. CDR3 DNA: TGTGCCAGCTCACCATTCGTAACTAGCGGGAGTGATGAGCAGTTCTTC.

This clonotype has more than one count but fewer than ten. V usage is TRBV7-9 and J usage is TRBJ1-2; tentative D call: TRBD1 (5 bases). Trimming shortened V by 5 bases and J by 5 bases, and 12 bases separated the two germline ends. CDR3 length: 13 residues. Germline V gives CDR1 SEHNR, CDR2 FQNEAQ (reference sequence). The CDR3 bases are TGTGCCAGCAGCACCCCGACAGTTTATGGCTACACCTTC. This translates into CASSTPTVYGYTF.

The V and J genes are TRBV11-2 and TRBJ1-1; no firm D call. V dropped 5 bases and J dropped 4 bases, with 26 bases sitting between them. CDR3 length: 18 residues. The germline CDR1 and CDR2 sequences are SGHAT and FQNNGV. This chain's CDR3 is CASSPLGISATYSTEAFF. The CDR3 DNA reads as TGTGCCAGCAGCCCCTTGGGTATTTCAGCAACCTATAGCACTGAAGCTTTCTTT.